This entry lists 23 T cell receptor beta chains sequenced from one sample in a study of technical replicates of blood from a handful of donors. Here immunoSEQ multiplex PCR was the method, and the copy in TCRdb shows in-frame clones only, minus some. The table lists 56,000 or so clones, 93% of them singletons. Input material: PBMCs. The source is a human donor in good health. Some clones in this sample may be carry-over from other donors' samples.

The J gene is TRBJ2-7, the V gene TRBV6-5; TRBD1 might be the D (6 bases). The CDR3 sequence is 14 residues long. In germline, CDR1 is MNHEY, CDR2 SVGAGI. V dropped 2 bases and J dropped 2 bases, with 10 bases sitting between them. The CDR3 is CASSYTTGPYEQYF. In DNA, the CDR3 is TGTGCCAGCAGTTACACAACAGGGCCCTACGAGCAGTACTTC.

V gene TRBV18 combines with J gene TRBJ1-1; D may be TRBD1 (5 bases). Germline V gene lookup returns CDR1 KGHSH and CDR2 LQKENI. The V and J ends lost 2 bases and 0 bases respectively, with 13 bases between them. This CDR3 comprises 16 residues. CDR3 bases: TGTGCCAGCTCACCAACTATGACAGAGATGAACACTGAAGCTTTCTTT. Its protein product is CASSPTMTEMNTEAFF.

The J gene is TRBJ2-3, the V gene TRBV7-2, with 7 bases fitting TRBD2. Trimming at V came to 3 bases and at J to 1 base, leaving 4 bases not matched to a gene. The CDR3 loop spans 15 amino acids. Germline loops: CDR1 SGHTA, CDR2 FQGNSA. The CDR3: CASSFLAGGTDTQYF. Written as DNA, the CDR3 is TGTGCCAGCAGCTTCTTAGCGGGTGGCACAGATACGCAGTATTTT.

The chain has TRBV30 and TRBJ1-1; the D gene is possibly TRBD1 (5 bases). Trimming shortened V by 5 bases and J by 5 bases, and 6 bases separated the two germline ends. Germline CDR1 and CDR2: GTSNPN and SVGIG (reference sequence). This CDR3 has 10 amino acids. The CDR3: CAWGGTEAFF. The CDR3 bases are TGTGCCTGGGGGGGGACTGAAGCTTTCTTT.

The chain is built from TRBV4-1 and TRBJ2-2; the match to TRBD2 covers 14 bases. CDR3 length: 17 amino acids. Trimming cost V 4 bases and J 1 base; bases outside gene matches: 2. CDR1 is MGHRA, CDR2 YSYEKL, per germline. This chain's CDR3 is CASSPGTSGGNTGELFF. In nucleotides, the CDR3 is TGCGCCAGCAGCCCCGGGACTAGCGGGGGGAACACCGGGGAGCTGTTTTTT.

For this clone: Other DNA sequences of this sample code for an identical CDR3. The chain couples TRBV5-1 to TRBJ2-6; no clear D. Germline loops: CDR1 SGHRS, CDR2 YFSETQ. CDR3 length equals 15 residues. Trimming took off 0 bases at V and 0 bases at J, with 4 bases between the two ends. The CDR3 reads CASSLELSGANVLTF. The DNA of the CDR3 is TGCGCCAGCAGCTTGGAACTCTCTGGGGCCAACGTCCTGACTTTC.

V is TRBV5-4 and J is TRBJ1-3; TRBD1 is a possible D gene (5 bases). Germline lookup yields CDR1 SGHNT and CDR2 YYREEE (reference sequence). V shed 9 bases and J shed 0 bases, with 16 bases lying between them. This CDR3 comprises 15 residues. CDR3 nucleotides: TGTGCCACGTCGGGGGGACCCTTCTCTGGAAACACCATATATTTT. Residues: CATSGGPFSGNTIYF.

The chain combines TRBV5-8 with TRBJ1-6; D ambiguous. V lost 4 bases to trimming and J lost 5 bases, with 7 bases between them. Germline-derived CDR1 and CDR2 are SGHTS and YDEGEE. The CDR3 runs 13 residues. CDR3 residues: CASSGRDNSPLHF. CDR3 sequence (DNA): TGTGCCAGCAGCGGCCGGGATAATTCACCCCTCCACTTT. The whole variable domain, filled in from reference TRBV5-8 and TRBJ1-6, reads EAGVTQSPTHLIKTRGQQATLRCSPISGHTSVYWYQQALGLGLQFLLWYDEGEERNRGNFPPRFSGRQFPNYSSELNVNALELEDSALYLCASSGRDNSPLHFGNGTRLTVT.

V gene TRBV9 combines with J gene TRBJ2-7; possible D gene TRBD2, 6 bases. The CDR3 extends over 15 amino acids. From germline, CDR1 is SGDLS and CDR2 YYNGEE. Between the trimmed V and J ends, which lost 3 bases and 0 bases, there was a span of 13 bases. The CDR3 nucleotides read TGTGCCAGCAGCGCCGGGACTTCCTCCTCCTACGAGCAGTACTTC. Protein sequence: CASSAGTSSSYEQYF. Complete variable domain (other parts from reference TRBV9 and TRBJ2-7): DSGVTQTPKHLITATGQRVTLRCSPRSGDLSVYWYQQSLDQGLQFLIQYYNGEERAKGNILERFSAQQFPDLHSELNLSSLELGDSALYFCASSAGTSSSYEQYFGPGTRLTVT.

The chain joins TRBV6-1 to TRBJ2-7; TRBD2 might be the D (6 bases). This CDR3 spans 14 amino acids. Germline V CDR1 and CDR2: MNHNS, SASEGT. The V end was cut by 4 bases, the J end by 4 bases, with 14 bases between. The CDR3 DNA reads TGTGCCAGCAGTGTGGGCCAGGAGGGATACGAGCAGTACTTC. This gives the protein CASSVGQEGYEQYF.

The chain links TRBV7-8 to TRBJ2-5, with TRBD2 matching over 14 bases. From germline, CDR1 is SGHVS and CDR2 FQNEAQ. There are 17 residues in the CDR3. V shed 5 bases, J shed 1 base, and the junction held 6 bases outside the gene matches. The CDR3 reads CASSPGLAGVIQETQYF. CDR3 coding DNA: TGTGCCAGCAGCCCGGGACTAGCGGGGGTGATCCAAGAGACCCAGTACTTC.

V and J are TRBV7-2 and TRBJ1-5; 7 nucleotides match TRBD1. Germline V CDR1 and CDR2: SGHTA, FQGNSA. Unmatched junction bases numbered 5, after V lost 4 bases and J lost 8 bases. This CDR3 has 13 amino acids. CDR3 DNA: TGTGCCAGCAGCTCGGACAGGCTGGAGCCCCAGCATTTT. It yields the protein CASSSDRLEPQHF.

This clone was seen a handful of times. This chain uses TRBV4-2 with TRBJ2-5; 9 nucleotides agree with TRBD2. Germline CDR1 LGHNA, CDR2 YNFKEQ. V shed 1 base, J shed 7 bases, and the junction held 10 bases outside the gene matches. The CDR3 sequence is 16 residues long. Here the CDR3 DNA reads TGTGCCAGCAGCCAAGGTCCCCTAGCGGGGATTCCGACCCAGTACTTC. Amino acid sequence: CASSQGPLAGIPTQYF.

This clone was recorded a few times. This chain connects TRBV6-5 to TRBJ1-3, with 8 nucleotides matching TRBD1. This CDR3 contains 16 residues. Trimming removed 0 bases from V and 4 bases from J; junction bases left unmatched: 5. Germline CDR1 reads MNHEY; CDR2 reads SVGAGI. The CDR3 sequence is CASSYSWTGKGNTIYF. As DNA, the CDR3 is TGTGCCAGCAGTTACTCCTGGACAGGGAAAGGAAACACCATATATTTT.

The rearrangement links TRBV19 to TRBJ1-1, with 9 bases identical to TRBD1. V lost 9 bases and J lost 4; bases outside the gene matches: 12. Per germline, CDR1 LNHDA and CDR2 SQIVND (reference sequence). The CDR3 length is 15 residues. The chain's CDR3 is CASRPGTGPSTEAFF. The CDR3 DNA reads as TGTGCCAGCCGACCCGGGACAGGGCCGAGCACTGAAGCTTTCTTT. Variable domain in full (rest from reference TRBV19 and TRBJ1-1): DGGITQSPKYLFRKEGQNVTLSCEQNLNHDAMYWYRQDPGQGLRLIYYSQIVNDFQKGDIAEGYSVSREKKESFPLTVTSAQKNPTAFYLCASRPGTGPSTEAFFGQGTRLTVV.

CDR3 residues: CSVSGTGPMNTEAFF. CDR3 DNA sequence: TGCAGCGTCTCAGGGACAGGGCCCATGAACACTGAAGCTTTCTTT. The chain is built from TRBV29-1 and TRBJ1-1; 9 bases agree with TRBD1. Germline V CDR1 and CDR2: SQVTM, ANQGSEA. This CDR3 is 15 amino acids long. The V gene end was trimmed by 6 bases and the J gene end by 0 bases; junction bases not matched to a gene: 8.

This clone has just one count. The rearrangement uses TRBV7-2 and TRBJ1-6; D gene uncertain. CDR1 is SGHTA, CDR2 FQGNSA, per germline. V was pared by 3 bases and J by 14 bases, with 8 bases between. This CDR3 has 11 amino acids. In DNA form, the CDR3 reads TGTGCCAGCAGCTTGGGGAGGACCCTCCACTTT. Protein: CASSLGRTLHF.

The chain carries TRBV27 and TRBJ2-5; possibly TRBD1 for D (6 bases). Germline-derived CDR1 and CDR2 are MNHEY and SMNVEV (reference sequence). V was cut by 5 bases and J by 5 bases, with 18 bases left in between. The CDR3 spans 15 residues. The CDR3 DNA reads as TGTGCCAGCAGTCCATGGGGCAGGGGTCAGGAGACCCAGTACTTC. This sequence encodes CASSPWGRGQETQYF.

The rearrangement joins TRBV27 to TRBJ1-2, with D uncertain. Trimming removed 0 bases from V and 3 bases from J, with 8 bases in between. The CDR3 length is 14 residues. The germline CDR1 and CDR2 sequences are MNHEY and SMNVEV (reference sequence). The CDR3 is CASSLSRADYGYTF. The CDR3 region has the DNA TGTGCCAGCAGTTTATCGAGGGCGGACTATGGCTACACCTTC.

The chain has TRBV2 and TRBJ1-2; 9 bases align to TRBD1. Germline CDR1 reads SNHLY; CDR2 reads FYNNEI. The CDR3 runs 12 residues. The ends lost 6 bases at V and 8 bases at J; junction bases unmatched: 4. In DNA form, the CDR3 reads TGTGCCAGCAGGGGGACAGGGAGAGGCTACACCTTC. Encoded protein: CASRGTGRGYTF.

V usage is TRBV4-2 and J usage is TRBJ2-3; D call uncertain. Germline V gene data show CDR1 as LGHNA and CDR2 as YNFKEQ. This CDR3 contains 12 residues. V was cut by 1 base and J by 4 bases, with 3 bases left in between. The CDR3 DNA reads as TGTGCCAGCAGCCAAGCCTCAGATACGCAGTATTTT. Amino acids: CASSQASDTQYF.

The chain's CDR3 is CASSKTSGLQFF. CDR3 bases: TGTGCCAGCAGTAAGACCAGCGGCCTACAGTTCTTC. This chain connects TRBV6-5 to TRBJ2-1, with D maybe TRBD2 (5 bases). The germline V gene has CDR1 MNHEY and CDR2 SVGAGI. V shed 5 bases and J shed 13 bases, with 15 bases lying between them. This CDR3 is built from 12 residues.

This rearrangement joins TRBV4-3 to TRBJ2-1; tentatively, D is TRBD1 (7 bases). V was cut by 0 bases and J by 4 bases, with 13 bases left in between. This CDR3 region has 16 residues. CDR1 is LGHNA, CDR2 YSLEER, per germline. CDR3 DNA: TGCGCCAGCAGCCAAGATATGGGGGGACAGTACAATGAGCAGTTCTTC. Amino acid sequence: CASSQDMGGQYNEQFF.